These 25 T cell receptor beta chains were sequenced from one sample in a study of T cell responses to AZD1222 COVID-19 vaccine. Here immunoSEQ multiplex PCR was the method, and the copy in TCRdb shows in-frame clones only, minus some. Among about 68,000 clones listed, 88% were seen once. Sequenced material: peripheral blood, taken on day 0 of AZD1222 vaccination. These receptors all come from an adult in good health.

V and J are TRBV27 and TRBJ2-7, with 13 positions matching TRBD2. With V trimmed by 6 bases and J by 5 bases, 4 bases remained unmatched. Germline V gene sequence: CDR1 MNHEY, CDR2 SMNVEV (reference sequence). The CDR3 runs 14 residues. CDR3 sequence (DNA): TGTGCCAGCAGCCGACTAGCGGGAGGCCACGAGCAGTACTTC. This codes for CASSRLAGGHEQYF.

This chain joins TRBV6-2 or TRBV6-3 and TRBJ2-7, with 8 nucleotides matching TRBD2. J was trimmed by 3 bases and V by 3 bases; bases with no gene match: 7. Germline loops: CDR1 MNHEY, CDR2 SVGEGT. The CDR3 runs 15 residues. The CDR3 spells CASSYLGTSVYEQYF. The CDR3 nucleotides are TGTGCCAGCAGTTATTTAGGGACTAGTGTCTACGAGCAGTACTTC.

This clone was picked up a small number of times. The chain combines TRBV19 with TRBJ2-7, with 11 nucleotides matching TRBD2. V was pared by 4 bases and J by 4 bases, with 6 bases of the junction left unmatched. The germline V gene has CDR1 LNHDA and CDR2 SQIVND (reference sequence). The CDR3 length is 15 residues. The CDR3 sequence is CASSKLAGGPYEQYF. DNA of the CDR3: TGTGCCAGTAGTAAGTTAGCGGGAGGGCCGTACGAGCAGTACTTC.

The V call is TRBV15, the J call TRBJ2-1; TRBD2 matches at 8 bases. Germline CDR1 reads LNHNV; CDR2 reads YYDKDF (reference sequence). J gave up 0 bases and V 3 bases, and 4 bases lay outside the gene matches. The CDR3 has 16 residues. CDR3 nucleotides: TGTGCCACCAGCAGTCATCTAGCGGGCTCCTACAATGAGCAGTTCTTC. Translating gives CATSSHLAGSYNEQFF.

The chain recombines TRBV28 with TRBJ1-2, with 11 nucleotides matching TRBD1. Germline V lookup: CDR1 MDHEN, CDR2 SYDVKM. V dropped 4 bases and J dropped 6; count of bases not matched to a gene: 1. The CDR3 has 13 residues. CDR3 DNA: TGTGCCAGCAGTTGGGACAGGGGGAATGGCTACACCTTC. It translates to CASSWDRGNGYTF.

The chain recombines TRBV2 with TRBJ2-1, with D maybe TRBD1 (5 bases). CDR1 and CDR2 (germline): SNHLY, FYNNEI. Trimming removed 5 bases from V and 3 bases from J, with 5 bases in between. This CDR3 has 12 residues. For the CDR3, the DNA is TGTGCCAGCAGTCAGGGCTACAATGAGCAGTTCTTC. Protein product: CASSQGYNEQFF. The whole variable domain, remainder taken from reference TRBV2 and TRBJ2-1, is EPEVTQTPSHQVTQMGQEVILRCVPISNHLYFYWYRQILGQKVEFLVSFYNNEISEKSEIFDDQFSVERPDGSNFTLKIRSTKLEDSAMYFCASSQGYNEQFFGPGTRLTVL.

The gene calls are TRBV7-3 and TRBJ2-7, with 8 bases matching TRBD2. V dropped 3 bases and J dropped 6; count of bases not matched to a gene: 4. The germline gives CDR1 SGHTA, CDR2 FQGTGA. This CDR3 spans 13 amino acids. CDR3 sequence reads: CASSLGTSSEQYF. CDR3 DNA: TGTGCCAGCAGCTTGGGGACTAGTTCCGAGCAGTACTTC.

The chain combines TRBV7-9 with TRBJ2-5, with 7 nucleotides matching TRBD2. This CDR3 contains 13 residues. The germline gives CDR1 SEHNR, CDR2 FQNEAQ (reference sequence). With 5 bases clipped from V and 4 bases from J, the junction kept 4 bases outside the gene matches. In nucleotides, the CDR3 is TGTGCCAGCAGCGCGGGAGTTGGAGAGACCCAGTACTTC. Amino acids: CASSAGVGETQYF.

DNA of the CDR3: TGTGCCATCAGTGAAGGGGACAGGGGGAGGAATGAGCAGTTCTTC. Translated, it gives CAISEGDRGRNEQFF. The V call is TRBV10-3, the J call TRBJ2-1, with 11 bases that match TRBD1. Germline CDR1 ENHRY, CDR2 SYGVKD. The V gene end was trimmed by 3 bases and the J gene end by 7 bases; junction bases not matched to a gene: 5. The CDR3 consists of 15 residues.

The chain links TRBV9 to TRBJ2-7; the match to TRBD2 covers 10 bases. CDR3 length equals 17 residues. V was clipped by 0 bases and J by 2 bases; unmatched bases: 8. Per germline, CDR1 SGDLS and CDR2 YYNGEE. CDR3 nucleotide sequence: TGTGCCAGCAGCGTAGGCGATTCGCTAGCGGGAGCCTACGAGCAGTACTTC. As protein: CASSVGDSLAGAYEQYF.

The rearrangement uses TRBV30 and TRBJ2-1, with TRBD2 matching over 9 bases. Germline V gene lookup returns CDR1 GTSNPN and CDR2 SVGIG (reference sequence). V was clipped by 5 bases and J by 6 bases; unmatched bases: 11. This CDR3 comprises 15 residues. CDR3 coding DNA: TGTGCCTGGGCCGGCGGGAGGGCCGTTTCCAATGAGCAGTTCTTC. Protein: CAWAGGRAVSNEQFF. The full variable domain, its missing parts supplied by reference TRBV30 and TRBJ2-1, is SQTIHQWPATLVQPVGSPLSLECTVEGTSNPNLYWYRQAAGRGLQLLFYSVGIGQISSEVPQNLSASRPQDRQFILSSKKLLLSDSGFYLCAWAGGRAVSNEQFFGPGTRLTVL.

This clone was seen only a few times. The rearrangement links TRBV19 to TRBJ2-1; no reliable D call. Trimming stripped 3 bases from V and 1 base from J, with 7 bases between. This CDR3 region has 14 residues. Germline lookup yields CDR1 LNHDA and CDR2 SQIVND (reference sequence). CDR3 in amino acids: CASSIAESYNEQFF. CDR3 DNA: TGTGCCAGTAGTATTGCGGAGTCCTACAATGAGCAGTTCTTC.

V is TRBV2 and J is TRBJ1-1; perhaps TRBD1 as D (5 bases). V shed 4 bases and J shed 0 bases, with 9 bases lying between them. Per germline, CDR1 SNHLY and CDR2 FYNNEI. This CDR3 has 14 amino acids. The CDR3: CASSVQGLNTEAFF. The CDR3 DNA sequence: TGTGCCAGCAGTGTTCAGGGACTGAACACTGAAGCTTTCTTT.

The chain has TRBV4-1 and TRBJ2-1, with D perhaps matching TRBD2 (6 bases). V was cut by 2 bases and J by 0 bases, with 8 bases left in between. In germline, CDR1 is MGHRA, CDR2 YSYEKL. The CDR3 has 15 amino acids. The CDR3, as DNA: TGCGCCAGCAGCCAACGGGAGAGCTCCTACAATGAGCAGTTCTTC. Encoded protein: CASSQRESSYNEQFF.

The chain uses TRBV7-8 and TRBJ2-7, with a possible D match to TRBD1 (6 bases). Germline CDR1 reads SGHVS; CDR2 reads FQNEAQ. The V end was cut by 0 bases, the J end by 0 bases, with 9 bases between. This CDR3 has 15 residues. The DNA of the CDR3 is TGTGCCAGCAGCTTAGCAAGGGGGAGCTCCTACGAGCAGTACTTC. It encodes CASSLARGSSYEQYF.

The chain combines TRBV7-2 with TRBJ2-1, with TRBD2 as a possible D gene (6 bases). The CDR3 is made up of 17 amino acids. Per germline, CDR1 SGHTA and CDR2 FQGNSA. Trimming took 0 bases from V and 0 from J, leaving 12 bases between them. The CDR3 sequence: CASSLARVGGSYNEQFF. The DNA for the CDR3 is TGTGCCAGCAGCTTAGCTCGAGTGGGGGGCTCCTACAATGAGCAGTTCTTC.

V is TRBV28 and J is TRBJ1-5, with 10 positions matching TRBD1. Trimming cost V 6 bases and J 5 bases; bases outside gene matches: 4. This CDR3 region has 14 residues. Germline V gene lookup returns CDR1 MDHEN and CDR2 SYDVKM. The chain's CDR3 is CASSYGTGDQPQHF. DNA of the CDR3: TGTGCCAGCAGCTATGGGACAGGGGATCAGCCCCAGCATTTT.

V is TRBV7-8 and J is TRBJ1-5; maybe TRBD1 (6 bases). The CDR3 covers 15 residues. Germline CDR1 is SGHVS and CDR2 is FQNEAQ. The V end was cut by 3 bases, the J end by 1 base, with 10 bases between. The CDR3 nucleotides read TGTGCCAGCAGCTTGGGGCAGGGGAGCAATCAGCCCCAGCATTTT. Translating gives CASSLGQGSNQPQHF.

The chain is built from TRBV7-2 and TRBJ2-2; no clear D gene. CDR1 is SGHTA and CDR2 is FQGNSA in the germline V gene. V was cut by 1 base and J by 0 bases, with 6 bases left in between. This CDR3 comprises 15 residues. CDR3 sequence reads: CASSLVAANTGELFF. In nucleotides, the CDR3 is TGTGCCAGCAGCTTAGTTGCAGCGAACACCGGGGAGCTGTTTTTT.

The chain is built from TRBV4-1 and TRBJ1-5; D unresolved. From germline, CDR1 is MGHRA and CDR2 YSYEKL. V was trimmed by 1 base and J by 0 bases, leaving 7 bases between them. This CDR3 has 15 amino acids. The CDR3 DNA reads TGCGCCAGCAGCCAAGCTTATAATAGCAATCAGCCCCAGCATTTT. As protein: CASSQAYNSNQPQHF.

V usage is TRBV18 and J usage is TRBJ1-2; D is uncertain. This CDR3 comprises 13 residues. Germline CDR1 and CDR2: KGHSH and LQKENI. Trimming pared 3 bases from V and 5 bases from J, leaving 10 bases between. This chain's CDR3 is CASSPSSLYGYTF. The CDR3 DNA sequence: TGTGCCAGCTCACCGTCGTCGTTATATGGCTACACCTTC.

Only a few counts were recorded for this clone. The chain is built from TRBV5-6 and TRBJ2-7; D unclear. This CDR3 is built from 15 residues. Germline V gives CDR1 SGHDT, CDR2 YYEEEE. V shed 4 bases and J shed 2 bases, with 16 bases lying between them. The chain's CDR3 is CASSPKPAATYEQYF. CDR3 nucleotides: TGTGCCAGCAGCCCTAAACCCGCAGCGACCTACGAGCAGTACTTC.

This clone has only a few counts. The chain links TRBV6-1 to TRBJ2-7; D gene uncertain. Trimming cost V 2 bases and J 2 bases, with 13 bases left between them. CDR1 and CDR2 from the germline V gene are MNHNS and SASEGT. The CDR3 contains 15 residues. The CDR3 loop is CASSETADGPYEQYF. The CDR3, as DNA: TGTGCCAGCAGTGAAACCGCTGACGGACCCTACGAGCAGTACTTC.

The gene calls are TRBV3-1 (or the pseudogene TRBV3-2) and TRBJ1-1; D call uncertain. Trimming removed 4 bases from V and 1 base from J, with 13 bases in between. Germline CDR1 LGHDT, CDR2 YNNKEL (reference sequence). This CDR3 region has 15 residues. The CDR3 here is CASSRTQEANTEAFF. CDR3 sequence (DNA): TGTGCCAGCAGCCGAACCCAAGAAGCGAACACTGAAGCTTTCTTT.

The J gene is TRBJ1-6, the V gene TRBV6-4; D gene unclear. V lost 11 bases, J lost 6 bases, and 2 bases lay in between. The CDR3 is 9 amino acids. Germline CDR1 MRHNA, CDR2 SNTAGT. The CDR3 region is CASNSPLHF. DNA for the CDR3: TGTGCCTCTAATTCACCCCTCCACTTT.